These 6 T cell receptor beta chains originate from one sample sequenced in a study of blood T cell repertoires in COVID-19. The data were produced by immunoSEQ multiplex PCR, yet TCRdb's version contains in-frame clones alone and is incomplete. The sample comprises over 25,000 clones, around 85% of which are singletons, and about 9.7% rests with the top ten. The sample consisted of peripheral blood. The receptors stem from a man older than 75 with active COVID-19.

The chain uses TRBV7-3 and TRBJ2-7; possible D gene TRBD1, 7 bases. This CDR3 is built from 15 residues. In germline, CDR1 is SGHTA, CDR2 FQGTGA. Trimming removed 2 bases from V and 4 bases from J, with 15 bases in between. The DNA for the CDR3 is TGTGCCAGCAGCTTAGCCCAGGGGGGATTATACGAGCAGTACTTC. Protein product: CASSLAQGGLYEQYF.

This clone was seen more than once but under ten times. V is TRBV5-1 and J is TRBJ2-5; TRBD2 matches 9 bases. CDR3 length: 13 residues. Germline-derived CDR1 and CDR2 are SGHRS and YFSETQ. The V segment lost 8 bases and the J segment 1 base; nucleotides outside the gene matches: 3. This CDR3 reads CASSTSGQETQYF. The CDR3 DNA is TGCGCCAGTTCGACTAGCGGCCAAGAGACCCAGTACTTC.

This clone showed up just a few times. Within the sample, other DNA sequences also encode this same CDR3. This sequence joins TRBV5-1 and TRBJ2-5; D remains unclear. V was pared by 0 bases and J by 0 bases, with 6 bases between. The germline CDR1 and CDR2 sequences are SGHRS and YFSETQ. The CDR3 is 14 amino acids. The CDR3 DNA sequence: TGCGCCAGCAGCTTGGGGGCCAACCAAGAGACCCAGTACTTC. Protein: CASSLGANQETQYF.

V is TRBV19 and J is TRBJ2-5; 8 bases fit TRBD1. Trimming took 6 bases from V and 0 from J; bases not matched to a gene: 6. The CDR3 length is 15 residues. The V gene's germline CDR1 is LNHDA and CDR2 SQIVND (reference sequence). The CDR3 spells CASSWDRSYQETQYF. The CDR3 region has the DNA TGTGCCAGTAGCTGGGACAGGTCGTACCAAGAGACCCAGTACTTC.

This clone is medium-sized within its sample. As DNA, the CDR3 is TGTGCCAGCAGCAAAGTAAACAGAACAAGTGGCTACACCTTC. It codes for CASSKVNRTSGYTF. The gene calls are TRBV21-1 and TRBJ1-2; the table's D call of TRBD1 was not tested on the DNA. TRBV21-1 is a pseudogene segment. CDR3 length: 14 residues.

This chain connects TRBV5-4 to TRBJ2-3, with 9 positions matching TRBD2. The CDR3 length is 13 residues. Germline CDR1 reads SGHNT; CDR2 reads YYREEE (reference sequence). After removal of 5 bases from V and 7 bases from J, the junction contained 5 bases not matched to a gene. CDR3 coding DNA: TGTGCCAGCAGTTTAGCGGGGGCCTATACGCAGTATTTT. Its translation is CASSLAGAYTQYF. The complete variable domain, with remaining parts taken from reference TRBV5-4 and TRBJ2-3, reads ETGVTQSPTHLIKTRGQQVTLRCSSQSGHNTVSWYQQALGQGPQFIFQYYREEENGRGNFPPRFSGLQFPNYSSELNVNALELDDSALYLCASSLAGAYTQYFGPGTRLTVL.